This T cell receptor (beta chain) emerged from a study of blood T cell repertoires in COVID-19. At the level of the study: The study drew acute and convalescent COVID-19 samples from the United States, Italy and Spain. Nucleic acid was either cDNA or gDNA, and it came from T cells, B-cell-depleted T cells, or PBMCs.

CDR3 length: 15 amino acids. The trim removed 6 bases at V and 5 bases at J, leaving 9 bases unmatched. CDR1 MNHEY and CDR2 SVGAGI come from the germline V gene. In the authors' methods: Amplification of reference gene primers was used by the study to estimate nucleated cell counts. Using immunoSEQ multiplex PCR, the repertoire was profiled, and TCRdb retains in-frame clones only, with some absent. From that table come the V and J calls and clone size; the DNA was used to work out D and trimming. The data hold roughly 190,000 clones, with 85% to 90% observed a single time. The sequenced material came from peripheral blood. The rearrangement uses TRBV6-5 and TRBJ2-5, with 10 bases fitting TRBD1. The sequence was obtained from a human donor in a cohort sampled during active COVID-19. The CDR3 protein is CASSSGTGVSETQYF. The DNA for the CDR3 is TGTGCCAGCAGCTCAGGGACAGGGGTTTCGGAGACCCAGTACTTC.